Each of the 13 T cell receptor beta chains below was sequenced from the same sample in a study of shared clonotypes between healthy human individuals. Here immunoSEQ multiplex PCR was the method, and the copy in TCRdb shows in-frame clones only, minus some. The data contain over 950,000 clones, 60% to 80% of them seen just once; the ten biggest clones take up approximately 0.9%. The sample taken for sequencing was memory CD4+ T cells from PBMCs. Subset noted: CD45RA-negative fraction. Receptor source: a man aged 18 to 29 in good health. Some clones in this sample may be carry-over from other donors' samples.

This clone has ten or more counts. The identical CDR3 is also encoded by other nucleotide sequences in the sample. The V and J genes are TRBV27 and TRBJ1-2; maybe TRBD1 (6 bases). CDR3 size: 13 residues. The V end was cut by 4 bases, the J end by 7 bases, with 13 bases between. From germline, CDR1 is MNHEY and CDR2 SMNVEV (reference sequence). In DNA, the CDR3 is TGTGCCAGCAGTTGGTCAGGGGAGAGTGGCTACACCTTC. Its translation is CASSWSGESGYTF.

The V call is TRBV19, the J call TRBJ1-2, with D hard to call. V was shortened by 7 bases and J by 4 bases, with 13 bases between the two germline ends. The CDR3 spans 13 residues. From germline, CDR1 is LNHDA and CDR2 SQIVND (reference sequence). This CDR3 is CASTPRLFYGYTF. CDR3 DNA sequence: TGTGCCAGTACCCCGCGGCTGTTCTATGGCTACACCTTC.

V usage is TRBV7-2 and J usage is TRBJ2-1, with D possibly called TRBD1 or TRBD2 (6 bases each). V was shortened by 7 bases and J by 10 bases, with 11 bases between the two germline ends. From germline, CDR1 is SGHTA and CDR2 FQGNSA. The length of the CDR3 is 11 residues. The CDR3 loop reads CASTRGREQFF. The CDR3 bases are TGTGCCAGCACCCGGGGGCGGGAGCAGTTCTTC.

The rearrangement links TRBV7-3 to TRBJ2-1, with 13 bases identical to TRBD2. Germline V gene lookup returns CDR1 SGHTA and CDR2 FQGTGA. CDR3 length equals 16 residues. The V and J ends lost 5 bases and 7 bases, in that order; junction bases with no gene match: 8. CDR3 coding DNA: TGTGCCAGCAGCAAACGGACTAGCGGGAGTGGAAATGAGCAGTTCTTC. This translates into CASSKRTSGSGNEQFF.

CDR3 sequence: CASTLSGTGSSYEQYF. CDR3 in DNA: TGTGCCAGTACCCTCTCCGGGACAGGGTCCTCCTACGAGCAGTACTTC. V usage is TRBV19 and J usage is TRBJ2-7; 9 bases align to TRBD1. Trimming at V came to 7 bases and at J to 0 bases, leaving 10 bases not matched to a gene. CDR3 size: 16 residues. Germline values: CDR1 LNHDA, CDR2 SQIVND (reference sequence).

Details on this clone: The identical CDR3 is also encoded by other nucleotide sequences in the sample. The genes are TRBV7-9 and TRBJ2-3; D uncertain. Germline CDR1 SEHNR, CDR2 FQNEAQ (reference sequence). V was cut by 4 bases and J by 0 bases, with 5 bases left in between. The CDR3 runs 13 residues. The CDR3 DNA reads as TGTGCCAGCAGCTCCGGCAGCACAGATACGCAGTATTTT. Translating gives CASSSGSTDTQYF.

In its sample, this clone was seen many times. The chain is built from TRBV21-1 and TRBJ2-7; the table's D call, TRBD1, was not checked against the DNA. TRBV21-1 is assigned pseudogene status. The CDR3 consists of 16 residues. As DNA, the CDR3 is TGTGCCAGCAGCCAGAAGCCGACAGGGGGGATTTGGGAGCAGTACTTC. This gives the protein CASSQKPTGGIWEQYF.

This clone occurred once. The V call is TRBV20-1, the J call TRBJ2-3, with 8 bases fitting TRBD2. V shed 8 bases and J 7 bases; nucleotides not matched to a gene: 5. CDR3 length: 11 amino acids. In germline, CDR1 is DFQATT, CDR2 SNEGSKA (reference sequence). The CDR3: CSLAGDYTQYF. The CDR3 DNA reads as TGCAGTCTAGCGGGTGATTATACGCAGTATTTT.

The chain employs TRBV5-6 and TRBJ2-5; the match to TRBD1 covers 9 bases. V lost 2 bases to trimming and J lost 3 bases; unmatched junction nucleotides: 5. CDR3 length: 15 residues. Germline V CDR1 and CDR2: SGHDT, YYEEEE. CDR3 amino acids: CASSLSGQGKETQYF. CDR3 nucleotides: TGTGCCAGCAGCTTATCAGGACAGGGGAAAGAGACCCAGTACTTC.

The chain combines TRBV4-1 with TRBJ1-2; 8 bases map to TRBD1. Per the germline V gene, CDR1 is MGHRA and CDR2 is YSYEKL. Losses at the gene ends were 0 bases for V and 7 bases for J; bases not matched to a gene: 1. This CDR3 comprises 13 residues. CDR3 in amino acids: CASSQETGVGYTF. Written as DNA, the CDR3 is TGCGCCAGCAGCCAAGAGACAGGGGTTGGCTACACCTTC.

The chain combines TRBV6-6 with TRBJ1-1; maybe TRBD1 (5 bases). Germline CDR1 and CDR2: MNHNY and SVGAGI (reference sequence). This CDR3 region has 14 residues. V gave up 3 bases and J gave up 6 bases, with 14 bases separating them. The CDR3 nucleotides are TGTGCCAGCAGTTATCACGGGGGAGGGGCTGAAGCTTTCTTT. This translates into CASSYHGGGAEAFF.

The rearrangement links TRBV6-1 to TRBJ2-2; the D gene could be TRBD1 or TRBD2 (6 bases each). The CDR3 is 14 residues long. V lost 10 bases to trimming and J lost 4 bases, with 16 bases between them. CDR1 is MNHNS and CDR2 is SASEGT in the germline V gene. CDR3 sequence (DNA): TGTGCCACCACAGGGCGGGAAAGCACCGGGGAGCTGTTTTTT. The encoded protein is CATTGRESTGELFF.

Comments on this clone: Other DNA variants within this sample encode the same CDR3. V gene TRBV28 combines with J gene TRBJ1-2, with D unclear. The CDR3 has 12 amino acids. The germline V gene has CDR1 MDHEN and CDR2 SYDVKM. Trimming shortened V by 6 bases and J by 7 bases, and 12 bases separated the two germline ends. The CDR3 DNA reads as TGTGCCAGCAGCCGACGAGGACTTGGCTACACCTTC. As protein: CASSRRGLGYTF.